A single sample gave rise to the 25 T cell receptor beta chains below, sequenced in a study of T cells in narcolepsy. Method: immunoSEQ multiplex PCR; TCRdb's copy keeps in-frame clones and lacks some. The sample has about 15,000 clones, 65% to 90% seen once. The sequencing sample was made of memory (CD45RA-) CD4+ T cells from blood. These receptors all stem from a human donor in good health.

CDR3 region: CASNLIRGTEAFF. CDR3 in DNA: TGTGCCAGCAATCTAATTCGGGGGACTGAAGCTTTCTTT. The V call is TRBV6-6, the J call TRBJ1-1; maybe TRBD1 (5 bases). Per the germline V gene, CDR1 is MNHNY and CDR2 is SVGAGI (reference sequence). V was trimmed by 7 bases and J by 5 bases, leaving 14 bases between them. This CDR3 contains 13 residues.

The chain carries TRBV5-1 and TRBJ2-3, with 9 positions matching TRBD2. Germline CDR1 and CDR2: SGHRS and YFSETQ. V lost 0 bases, J lost 1 base, and 6 bases stayed unmatched. This CDR3 has 17 residues. The CDR3, as DNA: TGCGCCAGCAGCTTGGCCCCTAGCGGGACAGGCACAGATACGCAGTATTTT. Protein sequence: CASSLAPSGTGTDTQYF.

This chain connects TRBV7-2 to TRBJ1-3, with TRBD1 as a possible D gene (5 bases). V was pared by 1 base and J by 7 bases, with 11 bases between. The V gene's germline CDR1 is SGHTA and CDR2 FQGNSA. The CDR3 runs to 14 residues. The CDR3 loop is CASSLGLGRNTIYF. The CDR3 nucleotides are TGTGCCAGCAGCTTAGGATTGGGGCGGAACACCATATATTTT.

The rearrangement joins TRBV6-1 to TRBJ2-5; 12 bases agree with TRBD2. Per germline, CDR1 MNHNS and CDR2 SASEGT. The CDR3 covers 14 residues. Trimming took 8 bases from V and 5 from J; bases not matched to a gene: 6. CDR3 bases: TGTGCCAGCGGGGGAGGACTAGCGGGGGAGACCCAGTACTTC. Residues: CASGGGLAGETQYF.

This clone appeared once. V usage is TRBV5-4 and J usage is TRBJ1-2, with 7 nucleotides matching TRBD1. Germline CDR1 reads SGHNT; CDR2 reads YYREEE (reference sequence). The CDR3 is 15 residues long. V was clipped by 3 bases and J by 4 bases; unmatched bases: 9. CDR3 sequence: CASSYGTGDPYGYTF. DNA of the CDR3: TGTGCCAGCAGCTACGGAACAGGGGACCCCTATGGCTACACCTTC.

The gene calls are TRBV11-3 and TRBJ2-5, with TRBD2 matching 7 bases. The CDR3 contains 13 residues. Germline loops: CDR1 SGHNT, CDR2 YENEEA. Trimming took 4 bases from V and 3 from J; bases not matched to a gene: 2. CDR3 amino acids: CASSWGGEETQYF. The DNA of the CDR3 is TGTGCCAGCAGCTGGGGAGGGGAAGAGACCCAGTACTTC.

This clone was seen a handful of times. The chain joins TRBV7-2 to TRBJ2-2, with TRBD2 matching 15 bases. The V and J ends lost 2 bases and 2 bases, in that order; junction bases with no gene match: 6. The CDR3 sequence is 19 residues long. Germline CDR1 reads SGHTA; CDR2 reads FQGNSA. DNA for the CDR3: TGTGCCAGCAGCTTATATGGGACTAGCGGGAGGATAAACACCGGGGAGCTGTTTTTT. Its protein is CASSLYGTSGRINTGELFF.

The CDR3 here is CASSRGQPNTDTQYF. For the CDR3, the DNA is TGTGCCAGCAGCCGCGGACAACCTAACACAGATACGCAGTATTTT. The V gene is TRBV4-2, the J gene TRBJ2-3, with a tentative D call TRBD1 (5 bases). Trimming pared 4 bases from V and 2 bases from J, leaving 13 bases between. The germline CDR1 and CDR2 sequences are LGHNA and YNFKEQ. The CDR3 length is 15 residues.

The table lists this clone with a count of one. V usage is TRBV19 and J usage is TRBJ1-1, with D possibly being TRBD1 (5 bases). The V gene's germline CDR1 is LNHDA and CDR2 SQIVND (reference sequence). Trimming removed 7 bases from V and 5 bases from J, with 14 bases in between. CDR3 length: 13 amino acids. The CDR3 DNA reads as TGTGCCAGTACTAAGGACGGGGGAACTGAAGCTTTCTTT. Its protein is CASTKDGGTEAFF.

The V call is TRBV5-1, the J call TRBJ1-4; 9 bases map to TRBD1. V lost 3 bases to trimming and J lost 8 bases; unmatched junction nucleotides: 8. Germline values: CDR1 SGHRS, CDR2 YFSETQ. The CDR3 runs 15 residues. CDR3 region: CASSSPGQGVEKLFF. DNA of the CDR3: TGCGCCAGCAGCTCGCCGGGACAGGGTGTAGAAAAACTGTTTTTT.

J is TRBJ1-1 and V is TRBV5-5, with D uncertain. V lost 2 bases, J lost 0 bases, and 11 bases lay in between. The CDR3 consists of 15 residues. Germline V gene lookup returns CDR1 SGHKS and CDR2 YYEKEE (reference sequence). CDR3 bases: TGTGCCAGCAGCTTTCTTTCAGGCTTGAACACTGAAGCTTTCTTT. Translated, it gives CASSFLSGLNTEAFF.

The V gene is TRBV19, the J gene TRBJ1-5; 7 nucleotides agree with TRBD1. From germline, CDR1 is LNHDA and CDR2 SQIVND (reference sequence). Trimming cost V 6 bases and J 4 bases; bases outside gene matches: 6. The CDR3 covers 14 residues. CDR3 sequence: CASSAGTANQPQHF. The CDR3 DNA sequence: TGTGCCAGTAGCGCCGGGACAGCGAATCAGCCCCAGCATTTT.

V gene TRBV6-6 combines with J gene TRBJ1-4, with D uncertain. V was pared by 5 bases and J by 12 bases, with 13 bases between. Germline values: CDR1 MNHNY, CDR2 SVGAGI (reference sequence). CDR3 length equals 12 residues. DNA of the CDR3: TGTGCCAGCAGTCCAGCGACTATGGAACTGTTTTTT. It is translated as CASSPATMELFF.

The sample holds a few counts of this clone. The V and J genes are TRBV6-1 and TRBJ1-1; TRBD1 agrees at 7 bases. With 7 bases clipped from V and 6 bases from J, the junction kept 11 bases outside the gene matches. The CDR3 extends over 14 amino acids. The germline CDR1 and CDR2 sequences are MNHNS and SASEGT. This chain's CDR3 is CASTQLQGVAEAFF. The CDR3, as DNA: TGTGCCAGCACCCAACTCCAGGGGGTCGCTGAAGCTTTCTTT.

The chain uses TRBV7-8 and TRBJ1-6, with D unresolved. The germline V gene encodes CDR1 SGHVS and CDR2 FQNEAQ. CDR3 size: 12 residues. With 1 base removed from V and 10 bases from J, the gap between germline ends came to 5 bases. In nucleotides, the CDR3 is TGTGCCAGCAGCTTAGTAGAGTCACCCCTCCACTTT. This codes for CASSLVESPLHF.

The J gene is TRBJ1-2, the V gene TRBV12-5, with D possibly TRBD1 on 5 matching bases. Germline V CDR1 and CDR2: LGHNT, FRNRAP. Trimming removed 0 bases from V and 14 bases from J, with 16 bases in between. This CDR3 spans 13 amino acids. CDR3 sequence reads: CASGLVVGGVPTF. Here the CDR3 DNA reads TGTGCTAGTGGTTTGGTAGTGGGGGGAGTTCCGACCTTC. The full variable domain, completed using reference TRBV12-5 and TRBJ1-2, is DARVTQTPRHKVTEMGQEVTMRCQPILGHNTVFWYRQTMMQGLELLAYFRNRAPLDDSGMPKDRFSAEMPDATLATLKIQPSEPRDSAVYFCASGLVVGGVPTFGSGTRLTVV.

The chain is built from TRBV6-6 and TRBJ2-1; D tentatively fits TRBD1 or TRBD2 (5 bases each). The CDR3 spans 16 residues. In germline, CDR1 is MNHNY, CDR2 SVGAGI (reference sequence). Trimming removed 0 bases at V and 10 bases at J, with 19 bases between. The CDR3 DNA follows: TGTGCCAGCAGTTACTCAACTAGGGACCTGGGGAACGAGCAGTTCTTC. Its translation is CASSYSTRDLGNEQFF.

J is TRBJ2-2 and V is TRBV2, with 8 bases lining up with TRBD1. This CDR3 contains 15 residues. The germline V gene has CDR1 SNHLY and CDR2 FYNNEI. V lost 5 bases to trimming and J lost 4 bases; unmatched junction nucleotides: 6. This chain's CDR3 is CASSWTGSVTGELFF. CDR3 in DNA: TGTGCCAGCAGTTGGACAGGGTCGGTCACCGGGGAGCTGTTTTTT.

The rearrangement uses TRBV30 and TRBJ2-1; the match to TRBD2 covers 8 bases. The germline CDR1 and CDR2 sequences are GTSNPN and SVGIG (reference sequence). V gave up 2 bases and J gave up 10 bases; unmatched junction bases: 10. This CDR3 spans 14 amino acids. The CDR3 loop reads CAWSWGLAGSEQFF. The CDR3 coding sequence is TGTGCCTGGAGTTGGGGGCTAGCGGGTAGCGAGCAGTTCTTC.

The chain is built from TRBV5-1 and TRBJ2-1; the match to TRBD2 covers 10 bases. The CDR3 consists of 17 residues. Unmatched junction bases numbered 4, after V lost 1 base and J lost 0 bases. Germline loops: CDR1 SGHRS, CDR2 YFSETQ. The CDR3 here is CASSLSTSGLSYNEQFF. The CDR3 coding sequence is TGCGCCAGCAGCTTGTCGACTAGCGGGCTCTCCTACAATGAGCAGTTCTTC.

The chain joins TRBV15 to TRBJ2-5, with TRBD1 as a possible D gene (6 bases). The J call may be incorrect, as the DNA end agrees better with TRBJ2-7. The CDR3 sequence is 15 residues long. Germline V gene sequence: CDR1 LNHNV, CDR2 YYDKDF (reference sequence). The CDR3 sequence: CATSRGSGELDEQYF. DNA of the CDR3: TGTGCCACCAGCAGAGGATCAGGGGAACTAGACGAGCAGTACTTC.

The rearrangement links TRBV7-8 to TRBJ1-1; D is possibly TRBD1 (5 bases). This CDR3 has 16 amino acids. The germline V gene encodes CDR1 SGHVS and CDR2 FQNEAQ. Trimming cost V 5 bases and J 4 bases, with 20 bases left between them. The CDR3 region has the DNA TGTGCCAGCAGCCCCAGGACACGGGGGAGGGGCACTGAAGCTTTCTTT. Its translation is CASSPRTRGRGTEAFF.

As for this clone: The junction and the germline gene differ at one end; a read error may be behind it. The chain combines TRBV10-1 with TRBJ2-7; 11 bases line up with TRBD2. The CDR3 is 16 residues long. Looked up from germline, CDR1 is WNHNN and CDR2 is SYGVQD (reference sequence). The CDR3 sequence: CTSSPILAGAIYEQYF. CDR3 bases: TGCACCAGCAGCCCAATACTAGCGGGGGCAATCTACGAGCAGTACTTC.

This chain uses TRBV30 with TRBJ1-1; TRBD1 agrees at 7 bases. There are 11 residues in the CDR3. CDR1 GTSNPN and CDR2 SVGIG come from the germline V gene (reference sequence). V was pared by 5 bases and J by 7 bases, with 4 bases of the junction left unmatched. The CDR3 DNA follows: TGTGCCTGGCTCCGGGACAGTGAAGCTTTCTTT. Encoded protein: CAWLRDSEAFF. Based on the CDR3 plus reference TRBV30 and TRBJ1-1, the full variable domain is SQTIHQWPATLVQPVGSPLSLECTVEGTSNPNLYWYRQAAGRGLQLLFYSVGIGQISSEVPQNLSASRPQDRQFILSSKKLLLSDSGFYLCAWLRDSEAFFGQGTRLTVV.

This chain links TRBV5-1 with TRBJ2-3; no definite D call. CDR3 size: 14 residues. Trimming cost V 0 bases and J 1 base, with 6 bases left between them. The germline gives CDR1 SGHRS, CDR2 YFSETQ. CDR3 residues: CASSLVPGTDTQYF. The CDR3 bases are TGCGCCAGCAGCTTGGTTCCGGGCACAGATACGCAGTATTTT.